This passage covers 22 T cell receptor beta chains from one sample sequenced in a study of T cell changes during pregnancy in multiple sclerosis. The method was immunoSEQ multiplex PCR; TCRdb's version includes in-frame clones alone and lacks a portion of them. The data hold about 53,000 clones, with about nine tenths observed a single time. This specimen was CD8+ T cells from peripheral blood mononuclear cells, taken before pregnancy. These receptor sequences come from a female donor with multiple sclerosis, enrolled in a pregnancy study.

The chain employs TRBV4-3 and TRBJ1-6; D call uncertain. Germline V gene sequence: CDR1 LGHNA, CDR2 YSLEER. The CDR3 consists of 16 residues. V dropped 2 bases and J dropped 9 bases, with 17 bases sitting between them. The CDR3 spells CASSQSLGLGGSPLHF. The CDR3 bases are TGCGCCAGCAGCCAATCTCTCGGACTGGGAGGTTCACCCCTCCACTTT.

J is TRBJ2-1 and V is TRBV6-4, with 10 bases that match TRBD2. With V trimmed by 0 bases and J by 16 bases, 3 bases remained unmatched. This CDR3 comprises 12 residues. The germline gives CDR1 MRHNA, CDR2 SNTAGT. The CDR3 sequence is CASSDSAGGQFF. CDR3 nucleotides: TGTGCCAGCAGTGACTCAGCGGGGGGGCAATTCTTC.

The chain combines TRBV4-3 with TRBJ2-7, with a tentative D call TRBD1 (6 bases). Trimming took off 0 bases at V and 2 bases at J, with 11 bases between the two ends. The CDR3 consists of 15 residues. Germline loops: CDR1 LGHNA, CDR2 YSLEER. The CDR3 bases are TGCGCCAGCAGCCAAGACAGGGGACATACCTACGAGCAGTACTTC. Protein: CASSQDRGHTYEQYF.

This clone was detected a few times. The CDR3 DNA follows: TGTGCCAGCAGTGGGGGGCGGACATTGGGTGGGGAGACCCAGTACTTC. Residues: CASSGGRTLGGETQYF. The J gene is TRBJ2-5, the V gene TRBV6-1, with D possibly matching TRBD1 (6 bases). The V gene's germline CDR1 is MNHNS and CDR2 SASEGT. Deletions cut 4 bases from V and 5 bases from J, with 20 bases between. The CDR3 spans 16 residues.

The genes are TRBV27 and TRBJ1-6; 9 bases align to TRBD1. Germline loops: CDR1 MNHEY, CDR2 SMNVEV (reference sequence). The CDR3 is made up of 16 amino acids. Trimming at V came to 0 bases and at J to 11 bases, leaving 8 bases not matched to a gene. CDR3 region: CASSLSNTGGIAPLHF. In DNA, the CDR3 is TGTGCCAGCAGTTTATCGAACACAGGGGGCATCGCACCCCTCCACTTT.

V gene TRBV19 combines with J gene TRBJ1-1; TRBD1 aligns across 11 bases. This CDR3 region has 14 residues. V trimming: 3 bases; J trimming: 4 bases; junction bases outside the gene matches: 1. Germline CDR1 LNHDA, CDR2 SQIVND (reference sequence). CDR3: CASSMGTGGTEAFF. Written as DNA, the CDR3 is TGTGCCAGTAGTATGGGGACAGGGGGCACTGAAGCTTTCTTT.

The chain recombines TRBV13 with TRBJ2-1; no firm D call. CDR3 size: 13 residues. Per germline, CDR1 PRHDT and CDR2 FYEKMQ (reference sequence). Between the trimmed V and J ends, which lost 2 bases and 5 bases, there was a span of 7 bases. CDR3 protein: CASSLLRNNEQFF. DNA of the CDR3: TGTGCCAGCAGCTTACTCAGAAACAATGAGCAGTTCTTC. Drawing the rest from reference TRBV13 and TRBJ2-1, the complete variable domain is AAGVIQSPRHLIKEKRETATLKCYPIPRHDTVYWYQQGPGQDPQFLISFYEKMQSDKGSIPDRFSAQQFSDYHSELNMSSLELGDSALYFCASSLLRNNEQFFGPGTRLTVL.

The CDR3 spells CAWSPGITGELFF. The CDR3 DNA reads TGTGCCTGGAGTCCAGGGATCACCGGGGAGCTGTTTTTT. V is TRBV30 and J is TRBJ2-2; possibly TRBD1 for D (5 bases). This CDR3 contains 13 residues. In germline, CDR1 is GTSNPN, CDR2 SVGIG (reference sequence). Trimming pared 2 bases from V and 4 bases from J, leaving 8 bases between.

This chain links TRBV4-3 with TRBJ1-4; the match to TRBD1 covers 7 bases. V lost 4 bases and J lost 8; bases outside the gene matches: 16. Germline loops: CDR1 LGHNA, CDR2 YSLEER. The CDR3 totals 17 residues. CDR3 loop: CASSRSGGQSFGEKLFF. The DNA for the CDR3 is TGCGCCAGCAGCCGATCTGGGGGACAGAGCTTTGGGGAAAAACTGTTTTTT.

This sequence joins TRBV13 and TRBJ2-5, with TRBD1 as a possible D gene (5 bases). This CDR3 comprises 15 residues. CDR1 and CDR2 (germline): PRHDT, FYEKMQ (reference sequence). Between the trimmed V and J ends, which lost 5 bases and 1 base, there was a span of 14 bases. For the CDR3, the DNA is TGTGCCAGCAGCCCCATGGACACAACCCAAGAGACCCAGTACTTC. Amino acid sequence: CASSPMDTTQETQYF.

This clone was seen a single time. This chain connects TRBV5-6 to TRBJ1-2; D is perhaps TRBD1 (5 bases). CDR1 is SGHDT and CDR2 is YYEEEE in the germline V gene. CDR3 length equals 15 residues. V gave up 0 bases and J gave up 6 bases, with 15 bases separating them. The CDR3 is CASSLGAGSYDGYTF. In DNA, the CDR3 is TGTGCCAGCAGCTTGGGCGCAGGGTCGTACGATGGCTACACCTTC.

The chain carries TRBV7-7 and TRBJ2-7; D perhaps matches TRBD1 (5 bases). Trimming removed 2 bases from V and 3 bases from J, with 8 bases in between. Germline loops: CDR1 SSHAT, CDR2 FNYEAQ (reference sequence). This CDR3 is 13 amino acids long. CDR3 region: CASSLQGNYEQYF. CDR3 DNA: TGTGCCAGCAGCTTACAGGGCAACTACGAGCAGTACTTC.

The chain recombines TRBV4-3 with TRBJ1-6; 8 bases line up with TRBD1. The CDR3 is 14 amino acids. Per the germline V gene, CDR1 is LGHNA and CDR2 is YSLEER. V was pared by 1 base and J by 8 bases, with 1 base of the junction left unmatched. CDR3 in DNA: TGCGCCAGCAGCCAAGGGACAGGGTATTCACCCCTCCACTTT. It encodes CASSQGTGYSPLHF.

The chain is built from TRBV7-6 and TRBJ2-1; the match to TRBD1 covers 9 bases. Unmatched junction bases numbered 6, after V lost 6 bases and J lost 0 bases. Per germline, CDR1 SGHVS and CDR2 FNYEAQ. This CDR3 region has 16 residues. The CDR3 sequence: CASSRRTGASYNEQFF. DNA of the CDR3: TGTGCCAGCAGTCGTCGGACAGGGGCCTCCTACAATGAGCAGTTCTTC.

The J gene is TRBJ2-7, the V gene TRBV4-3; 7 nucleotides match TRBD1. The V gene's germline CDR1 is LGHNA and CDR2 YSLEER. The ends lost 5 bases at V and 0 bases at J; junction bases unmatched: 4. CDR3 length: 14 residues. The DNA of the CDR3 is TGCGCCAGCAGCAAGGGGGACAGCTCCTACGAGCAGTACTTC. Amino acid sequence: CASSKGDSSYEQYF.

V gene TRBV9 combines with J gene TRBJ1-3, with D unclear. Germline CDR1 reads SGDLS; CDR2 reads YYNGEE. The CDR3 runs 15 residues. Trimming took 4 bases from V and 2 from J, leaving 13 bases between them. The CDR3 is CASSRSEGAGNTIYF. Here the CDR3 DNA reads TGTGCCAGCAGCCGAAGTGAGGGCGCTGGAAACACCATATATTTT.

The sample holds a few counts of this clone. The chain links TRBV12-5 to TRBJ1-2, with D possibly TRBD1 on 6 matching bases. The CDR3 runs to 17 residues. Germline assignment: CDR1 LGHNT and CDR2 FRNRAP. The germline V and J ends were trimmed by 5 bases and 3 bases, with 22 bases remaining between them. CDR3 in DNA: TGTGCTAGTGGTCCACATGACCCCCGGGACACATACTATGGCTACACCTTC. Amino acids: CASGPHDPRDTYYGYTF. Full variable domain (outside the CDR3, taken from reference TRBV12-5 and TRBJ1-2): DARVTQTPRHKVTEMGQEVTMRCQPILGHNTVFWYRQTMMQGLELLAYFRNRAPLDDSGMPKDRFSAEMPDATLATLKIQPSEPRDSAVYFCASGPHDPRDTYYGYTFGSGTRLTVV.

This chain connects TRBV30 to TRBJ2-7; 10 nucleotides agree with TRBD1. Trimming took 0 bases from V and 4 from J; bases not matched to a gene: 6. The CDR3 totals 15 residues. CDR1 is GTSNPN and CDR2 is SVGIG in the germline V gene (reference sequence). The CDR3: CAWSVLGTGVYEQYF. The CDR3 DNA follows: TGTGCCTGGAGTGTATTGGGGACAGGGGTGTACGAGCAGTACTTC.

V gene TRBV4-3 combines with J gene TRBJ2-1; 12 nucleotides match TRBD1. The CDR3 sequence is 14 residues long. CDR1 and CDR2 (germline): LGHNA, YSLEER. V shed 4 bases, J shed 8 bases, and the junction held 3 bases outside the gene matches. The CDR3: CASSPGTGGYEQFF. The CDR3 region has the DNA TGCGCCAGCAGCCCCGGGACAGGGGGCTATGAGCAGTTCTTC.

The gene calls are TRBV9 and TRBJ2-3; the match to TRBD2 covers 8 bases. Germline CDR1 SGDLS, CDR2 YYNGEE. The CDR3 has 13 amino acids. The J segment lost 6 bases and the V segment lost 3 bases, leaving 3 bases of the junction unmatched. The CDR3 DNA reads as TGTGCCAGCAGCGCGAGCGGGGGTGATACGCAGTATTTT. It specifies CASSASGGDTQYF.

CDR3 nucleotide sequence: TGTGCCACCGCTGCGGGCACCTACGAGCAGTACTTC. Protein: CATAAGTYEQYF. The chain combines TRBV19 with TRBJ2-7, with D possibly TRBD2 on 5 matching bases. V was shortened by 10 bases and J by 2 bases, with 12 bases between the two germline ends. CDR1 and CDR2 (germline): LNHDA, SQIVND (reference sequence). There are 12 residues in the CDR3.

J is TRBJ1-1 and V is TRBV19; D unresolved. V shed 5 bases and J shed 5 bases, with 18 bases lying between them. This CDR3 comprises 15 residues. Germline V CDR1 and CDR2: LNHDA, SQIVND (reference sequence). This CDR3 is CASSSWILERTEAFF. In DNA, the CDR3 is TGTGCCAGTAGTTCGTGGATCCTTGAGCGGACTGAAGCTTTCTTT.